The 6 T cell receptor beta chains below all came from one sample that was sequenced in a study of CD8 T cells in ankylosing spondylitis. Notes on the study in general: Ankylosing spondylitis blood seemed to carry a telltale TCR beta motif made of under ten highly homologous variants.

TCRdb re-called the 5' RACE reads with MiXCR, one entry per CDR3 protein. The sample records 650,000 to 800,000 distinct CDR3 sequences, roughly 19% being singletons. For these receptors, no antigen is known. Sequencing used blood, either unsorted or a sorted T cell fraction (not recorded which). The receptor set was obtained from a male donor with ankylosing spondylitis.

This clonotype was seen a few times. The chain links TRBV27 to TRBJ2-3, with D maybe TRBD2 (5 bases). The CDR3 has 16 residues. Trimming removed 3 bases from V and 0 bases from J, with 13 bases in between. Germline CDR1 reads MNHEY; CDR2 reads SMNVEV (reference sequence). The CDR3 DNA reads as TGTGCCAGCAGTTTCCGGCGGAGGTATAGCACAGATACGCAGTATTTT. Translating it yields CASSFRRRYSTDTQYF.

The rearrangement links TRBV7-9 to TRBJ2-3; TRBD2 aligns across 14 bases. V was pared by 5 bases and J by 9 bases, with 4 bases of the junction left unmatched. Germline CDR1 SEHNR, CDR2 FQNEAQ (reference sequence). CDR3 length: 14 residues. The CDR3 is CASSKGLAGGTQYF. CDR3 sequence (DNA): TGTGCCAGCAGCAAAGGACTAGCGGGAGGCACGCAGTATTTT.

This clonotype showed up just a few times. This chain joins TRBV24-1 and TRBJ2-7; TRBD1 matches 10 bases. The V gene's germline CDR1 is KGHDR and CDR2 SFDVKD. The CDR3 consists of 15 residues. V gave up 3 bases and J gave up 4 bases; unmatched junction bases: 5. The CDR3 protein is CATSDAGTGEYEQYF. The CDR3 DNA reads as TGTGCCACCAGTGATGCCGGGACAGGGGAGTACGAGCAGTACTTC.

This chain connects TRBV10-2 to TRBJ2-1; 12 positions match TRBD2. The CDR3 is 17 amino acids. After removal of 0 bases from V and 3 bases from J, the junction contained 3 bases not matched to a gene. From germline, CDR1 is WSHSY and CDR2 SAAADI. The CDR3, as DNA: TGCGCCAGCAGTGAGTCCCTGACTAGCGGGGGCTACAATGAGCAGTTCTTC. Translation: CASSESLTSGGYNEQFF.

This clonotype was recorded a few times. This rearrangement joins TRBV20-1 to TRBJ1-2; weak D call: TRBD1 (5 bases). Germline V gene data show CDR1 as DFQATT and CDR2 as SNEGSKA (reference sequence). Trimming removed 6 bases from V and 4 bases from J, with 18 bases in between. The CDR3 spans 14 residues. The chain's CDR3 is CSAKARTGGYGYTF. CDR3 coding DNA: TGCAGTGCCAAAGCCCGTACTGGGGGCTATGGCTACACCTTC.

This chain links TRBV9 with TRBJ1-4; D is unclear. Between the trimmed V and J ends, which lost 4 bases and 0 bases, there was a span of 10 bases. CDR3 size: 15 residues. Germline CDR1 reads SGDLS; CDR2 reads YYNGEE. The CDR3 protein is CASSRGTATNEKLFF. CDR3 nucleotides: TGTGCCAGCAGCCGCGGAACGGCAACTAATGAAAAACTGTTTTTT.